A selection of T cell receptor beta chains follows, all from one sample in a study of identical twins. TCRdb reprocessed the 5' RACE reads with MiXCR, giving one entry per CDR3 protein. The top ten clones hold roughly 0.56% of a sample with approximately 470,000 distinct CDR3 sequences, approximately 15% of them seen once. The same specimen was also included in a second study, on yellow fever vaccine responses in identical twins.

Source material: CD4+ T cells sorted from blood. The receptors originated from a woman aged 18 to 35 in good health. The CDR3 runs from the conserved cysteine through the conserved F or W. The order of the fields is D gene, clone size, J gene, V gene, CDR3 protein, CDR3 DNA. The D gene is left open where the match is weak. A row's size may be missing; if present it is once, few, many or a size class.

d_gene: TRBD1; abundance: few; j_gene: TRBJ2-4; v_gene: TRBV10-3; CDR3aa: CAISDPDRENIQYF; CDR3nt: TGTGCCATCAGTGACCCGGACAGGGAGAACATTCAGTACTTC
d_gene: TRBD1; abundance: NA; j_gene: TRBJ2-6; v_gene: TRBV7-9; CDR3aa: CVSSYSTGAGANVLTF; CDR3nt: TGTGTCAGCAGCTATTCGACAGGGGCTGGGGCCAACGTCCTGACTTTC
d_gene: NA; abundance: NA; j_gene: TRBJ1-4; v_gene: TRBV4-2; CDR3aa: CASSQVAATNEKLFF; CDR3nt: TGTGCCAGCAGCCAAGTGGCAGCAACTAATGAAAAACTGTTTTTT
d_gene: NA; abundance: NA; j_gene: TRBJ1-5; v_gene: TRBV6-5; CDR3aa: CASSLGSSRQPQHF; CDR3nt: TGTGCCAGCAGTTTAGGGAGTTCGAGGCAGCCCCAGCATTTT
d_gene: NA; abundance: NA; j_gene: TRBJ2-1; v_gene: TRBV3-1; CDR3aa: CASSQLGGAYEQFF; CDR3nt: TGTGCCAGCAGCCAATTGGGTGGTGCCTATGAGCAGTTCTTC
d_gene: NA; abundance: few; j_gene: TRBJ2-7; v_gene: TRBV7-8; CDR3aa: CASSLEIKLAYEQYF; CDR3nt: TGTGCCAGCAGCTTAGAGATCAAACTCGCCTACGAGCAGTACTTC
d_gene: NA; abundance: few; j_gene: TRBJ1-1; v_gene: TRBV7-2; CDR3aa: CASSTNEAFF; CDR3nt: TGTGCCAGCAGCACCAATGAAGCTTTCTTT
d_gene: TRBD2; abundance: NA; j_gene: TRBJ2-7; v_gene: TRBV7-9; CDR3aa: CASTSGTSGANEQYF; CDR3nt: TGTGCCAGCACCTCCGGGACTAGCGGGGCAAACGAGCAGTACTTC
d_gene: NA; abundance: many; j_gene: TRBJ2-1; v_gene: TRBV20-1; CDR3aa: CSAPPASVYNEQFF; CDR3nt: TGCAGTGCTCCTCCAGCGTCCGTTTACAATGAGCAGTTCTTC
d_gene: NA; abundance: few; j_gene: TRBJ1-2; v_gene: TRBV5-1; CDR3aa: CASSLDLPLGGYTF; CDR3nt: TGCGCCAGCAGCTTGGACCTCCCCTTGGGTGGCTACACCTTC
d_gene: TRBD2; abundance: NA; j_gene: TRBJ2-7; v_gene: TRBV7-3; CDR3aa: CASSPTGTSWAEQYF; CDR3nt: TGTGCCAGCAGCCCCACCGGGACTAGCTGGGCCGAGCAGTACTTC
d_gene: TRBD1; abundance: NA; j_gene: TRBJ2-7; v_gene: TRBV3-1; CDR3aa: CASSQVGQGGREQYF; CDR3nt: TGTGCCAGCAGCCAAGTGGGACAGGGCGGTCGCGAGCAGTACTTC
d_gene: TRBD2; abundance: NA; j_gene: TRBJ2-1; v_gene: TRBV4-2; CDR3aa: CASSQDLGLAGGAEQFF; CDR3nt: TGTGCCAGCAGCCAAGATCTCGGCCTAGCGGGGGGAGCTGAGCAGTTCTTC
d_gene: TRBD2; abundance: NA; j_gene: TRBJ2-3; v_gene: TRBV12-3/TRBV12-4; CDR3aa: CAFSVKGSLAGTDTQYF; CDR3nt: TGTGCCTTCAGCGTTAAGGGATCACTAGCGGGCACAGATACGCAGTATTTT
d_gene: TRBD2; abundance: few; j_gene: TRBJ2-3; v_gene: TRBV19; CDR3aa: CASSMERLAGVTDTQYF; CDR3nt: TGTGCCAGTAGTATGGAGCGACTAGCGGGAGTAACAGATACGCAGTATTTT
d_gene: TRBD2; abundance: NA; j_gene: TRBJ2-3; v_gene: TRBV9; CDR3aa: CASSVGSGGLATDTQYF; CDR3nt: TGTGCCAGCAGCGTGGGCTCGGGGGGACTGGCCACAGATACGCAGTATTTT
d_gene: NA; abundance: NA; j_gene: TRBJ2-7; v_gene: TRBV5-1; CDR3aa: CASSAGSLDYEQYF; CDR3nt: TGCGCCAGCAGCGCCGGGTCTCTCGACTACGAGCAGTACTTC
d_gene: TRBD2; abundance: NA; j_gene: TRBJ2-1; v_gene: TRBV12-3/TRBV12-4; CDR3aa: CASSLKLAGNNEQFF; CDR3nt: TGTGCCAGCAGTTTAAAACTAGCGGGGAACAATGAGCAGTTCTTC
d_gene: TRBD1; abundance: few; j_gene: TRBJ2-7; v_gene: TRBV5-1; CDR3aa: CASSFEPGQGYEQYF; CDR3nt: TGCGCCAGCAGCTTCGAACCGGGACAGGGCTACGAGCAGTACTTC
d_gene: TRBD1; abundance: many; j_gene: TRBJ2-7; v_gene: TRBV5-1; CDR3aa: CASSLMDRAEQYF; CDR3nt: TGCGCCAGCAGCCTTATGGACAGGGCGGAACAGTACTTC
d_gene: TRBD2; abundance: NA; j_gene: TRBJ2-1; v_gene: TRBV20-1; CDR3aa: CSAREATGGAPEQFF; CDR3nt: TGCAGTGCTAGAGAGGCTACCGGGGGGGCTCCTGAGCAGTTCTTC
d_gene: TRBD1; abundance: few; j_gene: TRBJ1-1; v_gene: TRBV29-1; CDR3aa: CSVEQGVTEAFF; CDR3nt: TGCAGCGTCGAACAGGGGGTTACTGAAGCTTTCTTT
d_gene: NA; abundance: NA; j_gene: TRBJ2-1; v_gene: TRBV20-1; CDR3aa: CSAPRGYNEQFF; CDR3nt: TGCAGTGCCCCTCGGGGCTACAATGAGCAGTTCTTC
d_gene: NA; abundance: many; j_gene: TRBJ2-3; v_gene: TRBV7-2; CDR3aa: CASSLEGGSTDTQYF; CDR3nt: TGTGCCAGCAGCTTAGAGGGCGGGTCCACAGATACGCAGTATTTT
d_gene: TRBD1; abundance: NA; j_gene: TRBJ2-1; v_gene: TRBV5-6; CDR3aa: CASSLTGGEQFF; CDR3nt: TGTGCCAGCAGCTTGACAGGGGGTGAGCAGTTCTTC
d_gene: NA; abundance: NA; j_gene: TRBJ2-1; v_gene: TRBV11-3; CDR3aa: CASSLDKMGSSYNEQFF; CDR3nt: TGTGCCAGCAGCTTAGATAAGATGGGGAGCTCCTACAATGAGCAGTTCTTC
d_gene: NA; abundance: NA; j_gene: TRBJ2-7; v_gene: TRBV10-3; CDR3aa: CAISDRRGLSSYEQYF; CDR3nt: TGTGCCATCAGTGATCGGAGAGGGCTCAGCTCCTACGAGCAGTACTTC
d_gene: NA; abundance: many; j_gene: TRBJ1-3; v_gene: TRBV12-3/TRBV12-4; CDR3aa: CASRRSGNTIYF; CDR3nt: TGTGCCAGCAGAAGGTCGGGAAACACCATATATTTT
d_gene: TRBD2; abundance: few; j_gene: TRBJ2-3; v_gene: TRBV9; CDR3aa: CASSLTSGESTDTQYF; CDR3nt: TGTGCCAGCAGCCTGACTAGCGGGGAGAGCACAGATACGCAGTATTTT
d_gene: NA; abundance: few; j_gene: TRBJ2-2; v_gene: TRBV11-2; CDR3aa: CASSTGQYTGELFF; CDR3nt: TGTGCCAGCAGCACCGGACAGTACACCGGGGAGCTGTTTTTT
d_gene: NA; abundance: few; j_gene: TRBJ2-3; v_gene: TRBV20-1; CDR3aa: CSAPLGGSGTDTQYF; CDR3nt: TGCAGTGCACCCCTTGGGGGTTCTGGCACAGATACGCAGTATTTT
d_gene: NA; abundance: few; j_gene: TRBJ2-7; v_gene: TRBV6-2/TRBV6-3; CDR3aa: CASSRTLNSVRDEQYF; CDR3nt: TGTGCCAGCAGCCGCACCCTCAATTCCGTCCGCGACGAGCAGTACTTC
d_gene: NA; abundance: NA; j_gene: TRBJ1-1; v_gene: TRBV20-1; CDR3aa: CSARGDFEAFF; CDR3nt: TGCAGTGCTAGAGGGGACTTTGAAGCTTTCTTT
d_gene: NA; abundance: NA; j_gene: TRBJ1-2; v_gene: TRBV20-1; CDR3aa: CSPTGRDGYTF; CDR3nt: TGCAGCCCAACAGGACGCGATGGCTACACCTTC
d_gene: TRBD1; abundance: NA; j_gene: TRBJ2-3; v_gene: TRBV7-3; CDR3aa: CASSLGGRAGTDTQYF; CDR3nt: TGTGCCAGCAGCCTAGGGGGCAGGGCAGGCACAGATACGCAGTATTTT
d_gene: TRBD2; abundance: NA; j_gene: TRBJ2-1; v_gene: TRBV7-2; CDR3aa: CASREPGLASYNEQFF; CDR3nt: TGTGCCAGCAGAGAGCCGGGACTAGCTTCCTACAATGAGCAGTTCTTC
d_gene: NA; abundance: NA; j_gene: TRBJ1-4; v_gene: TRBV18; CDR3aa: CASSPRAGSGEKLFF; CDR3nt: TGTGCCAGCTCACCACGGGCCGGGTCGGGTGAAAAACTGTTTTTT
d_gene: TRBD1; abundance: few; j_gene: TRBJ2-2; v_gene: TRBV2; CDR3aa: CASSRQGAGELFF; CDR3nt: TGTGCCAGCAGTCGACAGGGGGCCGGGGAGCTGTTTTTT
d_gene: NA; abundance: many; j_gene: TRBJ2-1; v_gene: TRBV12-3/TRBV12-4; CDR3aa: CASSRLARNEQFF; CDR3nt: TGTGCCAGCAGCCGGCTAGCGCGCAATGAGCAGTTCTTC
d_gene: NA; abundance: many; j_gene: TRBJ2-3; v_gene: TRBV5-6; CDR3aa: CASSSYYLRDISTDTQYF; CDR3nt: TGTGCCAGCAGCTCTTACTACCTGCGGGACATTAGCACAGATACGCAGTATTTT
d_gene: TRBD2; abundance: NA; j_gene: TRBJ2-4; v_gene: TRBV7-2; CDR3aa: CASSLNSVGGIIQYF; CDR3nt: TGTGCCAGCAGCTTAAACTCAGTGGGGGGGATCATTCAGTACTTC
d_gene: TRBD1; abundance: few; j_gene: TRBJ2-7; v_gene: TRBV7-2; CDR3aa: CASTSGTGFREQYF; CDR3nt: TGTGCCAGCACTTCCGGGACAGGGTTTCGGGAGCAGTACTTC
d_gene: NA; abundance: few; j_gene: TRBJ2-1; v_gene: TRBV7-2; CDR3aa: CASSLPRGQYNEQFF; CDR3nt: TGTGCCAGCAGCTTACCCCGAGGACAATACAATGAGCAGTTCTTC
d_gene: NA; abundance: few; j_gene: TRBJ1-5; v_gene: TRBV2; CDR3aa: CASSVVTQDNQPQHF; CDR3nt: TGTGCCAGCAGTGTCGTCACACAGGACAATCAGCCCCAGCATTTT
d_gene: NA; abundance: NA; j_gene: TRBJ2-1; v_gene: TRBV7-2; CDR3aa: CASSRNYNEQFF; CDR3nt: TGTGCCAGCAGCCGTAATTACAATGAGCAGTTCTTC
d_gene: NA; abundance: few; j_gene: TRBJ1-1; v_gene: TRBV20-1; CDR3aa: CSARTVEAFF; CDR3nt: TGCAGTGCTAGGACGGTTGAAGCTTTCTTT
d_gene: NA; abundance: NA; j_gene: TRBJ2-2; v_gene: TRBV15; CDR3aa: CATSRPGLNAGELFF; CDR3nt: TGTGCCACCAGCAGACCGGGACTCAATGCCGGGGAGCTGTTTTTT
d_gene: TRBD2; abundance: NA; j_gene: TRBJ2-5; v_gene: TRBV3-1; CDR3aa: CASSRLGTSGAQETQYF; CDR3nt: TGTGCCAGCAGCCGACTTGGGACTAGCGGGGCCCAAGAGACCCAGTACTTC
d_gene: TRBD2; abundance: few; j_gene: TRBJ2-5; v_gene: TRBV4-2; CDR3aa: CASSRSPSGGEETQYF; CDR3nt: TGTGCCAGCAGCCGATCCCCTAGCGGGGGTGAGGAGACCCAGTACTTC
d_gene: NA; abundance: few; j_gene: TRBJ2-2; v_gene: TRBV6-1; CDR3aa: CASTGRDTGELFF; CDR3nt: TGTGCCAGCACGGGCAGGGACACCGGGGAGCTGTTTTTT
d_gene: TRBD2; abundance: NA; j_gene: TRBJ2-3; v_gene: TRBV5-5; CDR3aa: CASSSVAGSTDTQYF; CDR3nt: TGTGCCAGCAGCTCAGTAGCGGGCAGCACAGATACGCAGTATTTT